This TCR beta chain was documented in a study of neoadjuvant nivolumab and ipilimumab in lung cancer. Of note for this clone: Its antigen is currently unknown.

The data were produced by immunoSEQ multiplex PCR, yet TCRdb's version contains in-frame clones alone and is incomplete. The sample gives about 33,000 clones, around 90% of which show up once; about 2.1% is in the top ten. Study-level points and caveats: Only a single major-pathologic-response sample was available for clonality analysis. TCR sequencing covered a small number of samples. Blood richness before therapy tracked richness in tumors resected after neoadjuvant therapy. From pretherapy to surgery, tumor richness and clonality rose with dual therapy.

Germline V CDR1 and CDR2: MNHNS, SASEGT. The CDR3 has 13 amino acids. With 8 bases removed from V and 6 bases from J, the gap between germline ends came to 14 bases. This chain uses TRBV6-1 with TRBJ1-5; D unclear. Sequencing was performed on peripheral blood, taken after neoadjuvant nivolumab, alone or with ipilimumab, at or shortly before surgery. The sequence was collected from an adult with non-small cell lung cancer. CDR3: CASSLYEGQPQHF. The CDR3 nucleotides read TGTGCCAGCTCCTTGTACGAGGGTCAGCCCCAGCATTTT.